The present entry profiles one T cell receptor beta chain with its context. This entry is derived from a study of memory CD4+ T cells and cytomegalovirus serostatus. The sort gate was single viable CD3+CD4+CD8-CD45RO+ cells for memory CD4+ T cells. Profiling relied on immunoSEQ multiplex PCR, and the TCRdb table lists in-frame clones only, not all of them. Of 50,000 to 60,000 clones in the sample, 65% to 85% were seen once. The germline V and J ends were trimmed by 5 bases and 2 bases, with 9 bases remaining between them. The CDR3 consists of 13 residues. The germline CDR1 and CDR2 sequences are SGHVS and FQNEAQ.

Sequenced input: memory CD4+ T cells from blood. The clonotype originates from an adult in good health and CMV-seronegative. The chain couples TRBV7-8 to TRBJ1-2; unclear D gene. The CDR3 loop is CASSPQQNYGYTF. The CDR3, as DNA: TGTGCCAGCAGCCCACAGCAAAACTATGGCTACACCTTC.